This passage covers 13 T cell receptor beta chains from one sample sequenced in a study of OX40 agonist ivuxolimab in advanced cancers. TCRdb keeps only in-frame clones here, not all; method: immunoSEQ multiplex PCR. Of around 58,000 clones in the sample, about four fifths were seen once. The sequenced sample was CD4+ or CD8+ T cells sorted from blood, obtained in a trial of the OX40 agonist ivuxolimab. The receptors were sampled from an adult with an advanced solid tumor such as melanoma, head and neck, liver or kidney cancer.

This clone has a single count. The V gene is TRBV9, the J gene TRBJ1-1; tentative D call: TRBD1 (5 bases). The CDR3 loop spans 13 amino acids. Germline-derived CDR1 and CDR2 are SGDLS and YYNGEE. V lost 0 bases and J lost 7, with 10 bases in between. The CDR3 region is CASSVGGAGEAFF. In DNA form, the CDR3 reads TGTGCCAGCAGCGTAGGAGGGGCGGGTGAAGCTTTCTTT.

The gene calls are TRBV5-4 and TRBJ2-3; D is unclear. Germline V lookup: CDR1 SGHNT, CDR2 YYREEE (reference sequence). Trimming left V 4 bases short and J 0 bases short, with 3 bases between. CDR3 length equals 12 residues. CDR3 nucleotides: TGTGCCAGCAGCACAAGCACAGATACGCAGTATTTT. Translation gives CASSTSTDTQYF.

This chain connects TRBV6-5 to TRBJ2-1; 8 bases are shared with TRBD1. Germline V lookup: CDR1 MNHEY, CDR2 SVGAGI. The CDR3 loop spans 15 amino acids. J gave up 1 base and V 6 bases, and 5 bases lay outside the gene matches. The CDR3 sequence: CASRLDRGSYNEQFF. DNA for the CDR3: TGTGCCAGCAGACTTGACAGGGGATCCTACAATGAGCAGTTCTTC.

The chain carries TRBV11-2 and TRBJ2-2; 9 nucleotides agree with TRBD2. Germline CDR1 reads SGHAT; CDR2 reads FQNNGV. V shed 7 bases and J 5 bases; nucleotides not matched to a gene: 5. The CDR3 contains 14 residues. CDR3 sequence (DNA): TGTGCCAGCACATTGGCGGGAGGGACCGGGGAGCTGTTTTTT. As protein: CASTLAGGTGELFF.

This clone was seen a single time. The chain combines TRBV28 with TRBJ1-4; D is uncertain. Germline V gives CDR1 MDHEN, CDR2 SYDVKM. The CDR3 spans 14 residues. V lost 6 bases to trimming and J lost 4 bases, with 12 bases between them. The CDR3 region has the DNA TGTGCCAGCAGCCCGCCGGGCCTTAATGAAAAACTGTTTTTT. Translation gives CASSPPGLNEKLFF.

The rearrangement uses TRBV11-2 and TRBJ2-2; D ambiguous. Trimming pared 1 base from V and 0 bases from J, leaving 3 bases between. This CDR3 has 14 amino acids. Per the germline V gene, CDR1 is SGHAT and CDR2 is FQNNGV. The CDR3 loop reads CASSLGSNTGELFF. The DNA of the CDR3 is TGTGCCAGCAGCTTAGGGTCGAACACCGGGGAGCTGTTTTTT.

The gene calls are TRBV7-9 and TRBJ2-7; 7 nucleotides line up with TRBD1. The V segment lost 3 bases and the J segment 3 bases; nucleotides outside the gene matches: 5. Germline CDR1 SEHNR, CDR2 FQNEAQ (reference sequence). The CDR3 covers 14 residues. In nucleotides, the CDR3 is TGTGCCAGCAGCTTGGGGACAGCCAACTACGAGCAGTACTTC. It specifies CASSLGTANYEQYF.

The rearrangement joins TRBV19 to TRBJ2-3, with D maybe TRBD2 (5 bases). This CDR3 region has 13 residues. V was pared by 7 bases and J by 6 bases, with 14 bases between. The germline gives CDR1 LNHDA, CDR2 SQIVND (reference sequence). CDR3 DNA sequence: TGTGCCAGTACTCCCCGGGAATCGGATACGCAGTATTTT. Protein product: CASTPRESDTQYF.

The J gene is TRBJ1-1, the V gene TRBV5-1; D remains unclear. The CDR3 extends over 14 amino acids. Germline V gene sequence: CDR1 SGHRS, CDR2 YFSETQ. Trimming left V 4 bases short and J 0 bases short, with 10 bases between. CDR3 bases: TGCGCCAGCAGCACGGACGGAATGAACACTGAAGCTTTCTTT. The encoded protein is CASSTDGMNTEAFF.

V is TRBV29-1 and J is TRBJ2-7, with 11 bases that match TRBD2. The CDR3 consists of 15 residues. V dropped 7 bases and J dropped 4; count of bases not matched to a gene: 12. Germline loops: CDR1 SQVTM, CDR2 ANQGSEA. The CDR3 spells CSGLISGRARYEQYF. In DNA form, the CDR3 reads TGCAGCGGCCTTATTAGCGGGAGGGCCCGGTACGAGCAGTACTTC.

The genes are TRBV2 and TRBJ2-3, with 9 nucleotides matching TRBD1. This CDR3 has 13 amino acids. CDR1 and CDR2 from the germline V gene are SNHLY and FYNNEI. V trimming: 7 bases; J trimming: 5 bases; junction bases outside the gene matches: 4. DNA for the CDR3: TGTGCCAGCACTCGGGACAGGGTAGATACGCAGTATTTT. The encoded protein is CASTRDRVDTQYF.

This chain links TRBV19 with TRBJ2-2; tentative D call: TRBD2 (6 bases). V was trimmed by 8 bases and J by 5 bases, leaving 15 bases between them. Germline CDR1 reads LNHDA; CDR2 reads SQIVND (reference sequence). The CDR3 totals 14 residues. The CDR3 coding sequence is TGTGCCAGTCGCCTGGGGAGGAGTACCGGGGAGCTGTTTTTT. Translation: CASRLGRSTGELFF.

The CDR3 protein is CASGLLPNPKNIQYF. For the CDR3, the DNA is TGTGCTAGTGGTTTGCTTCCGAATCCCAAAAACATTCAGTACTTC. The chain carries TRBV12-5 and TRBJ2-4, with no clear D. Trimming took off 2 bases at V and 2 bases at J, with 10 bases between the two ends. CDR3 length equals 15 residues. Germline assignment: CDR1 LGHNT and CDR2 FRNRAP. Complete variable domain (other parts from reference TRBV12-5 and TRBJ2-4): DARVTQTPRHKVTEMGQEVTMRCQPILGHNTVFWYRQTMMQGLELLAYFRNRAPLDDSGMPKDRFSAEMPDATLATLKIQPSEPRDSAVYFCASGLLPNPKNIQYFGAGTRLSVL.